A single TCR beta chain is shown here with its context. Using immunoSEQ multiplex PCR, the repertoire was profiled, and TCRdb retains in-frame clones only, with some absent. The repertoire holds around 37,000 clones, with about nine tenths as singletons. The sample belongs to a study of regulatory and conventional T cells in RAG deficiency. Germline lookup yields CDR1 MNHNS and CDR2 SASEGT. V shed 4 bases, J shed 0 bases, and the junction held 2 bases outside the gene matches. The CDR3 is 15 residues long. These sequences were also reported in another study, on regulatory T cells. That source reports: The primer mix had 52 TRBV and 13 TRBJ primers.

The receptor was isolated from a human donor in good health. Sequences were obtained from CD8+ T cells sorted from blood. V gene TRBV6-1 combines with J gene TRBJ2-1; 8 nucleotides agree with TRBD1. Here the CDR3 reads CASSGDRGSYNEQFF. The CDR3 DNA follows: TGTGCCAGCAGTGGCGACAGGGGCTCCTACAATGAGCAGTTCTTC.